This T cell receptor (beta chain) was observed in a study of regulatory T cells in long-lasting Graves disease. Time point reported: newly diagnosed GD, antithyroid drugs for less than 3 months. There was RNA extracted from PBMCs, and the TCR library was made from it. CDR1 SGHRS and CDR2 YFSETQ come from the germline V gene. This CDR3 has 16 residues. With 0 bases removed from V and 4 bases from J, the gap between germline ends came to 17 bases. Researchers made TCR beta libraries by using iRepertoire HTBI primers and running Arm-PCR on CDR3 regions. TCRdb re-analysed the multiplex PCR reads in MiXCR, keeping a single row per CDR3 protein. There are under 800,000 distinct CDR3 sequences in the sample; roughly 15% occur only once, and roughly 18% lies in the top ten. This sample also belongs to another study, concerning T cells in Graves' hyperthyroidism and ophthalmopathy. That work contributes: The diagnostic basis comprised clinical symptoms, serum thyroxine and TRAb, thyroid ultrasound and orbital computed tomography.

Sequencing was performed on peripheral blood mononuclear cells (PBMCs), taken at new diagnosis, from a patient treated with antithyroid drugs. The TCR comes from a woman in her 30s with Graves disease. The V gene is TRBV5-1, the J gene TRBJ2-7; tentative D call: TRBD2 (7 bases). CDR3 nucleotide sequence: TGCGCCAGCAGCTTGGGCAACCCGGGGGGCCGGTACGAGCAGTACTTC. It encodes CASSLGNPGGRYEQYF.